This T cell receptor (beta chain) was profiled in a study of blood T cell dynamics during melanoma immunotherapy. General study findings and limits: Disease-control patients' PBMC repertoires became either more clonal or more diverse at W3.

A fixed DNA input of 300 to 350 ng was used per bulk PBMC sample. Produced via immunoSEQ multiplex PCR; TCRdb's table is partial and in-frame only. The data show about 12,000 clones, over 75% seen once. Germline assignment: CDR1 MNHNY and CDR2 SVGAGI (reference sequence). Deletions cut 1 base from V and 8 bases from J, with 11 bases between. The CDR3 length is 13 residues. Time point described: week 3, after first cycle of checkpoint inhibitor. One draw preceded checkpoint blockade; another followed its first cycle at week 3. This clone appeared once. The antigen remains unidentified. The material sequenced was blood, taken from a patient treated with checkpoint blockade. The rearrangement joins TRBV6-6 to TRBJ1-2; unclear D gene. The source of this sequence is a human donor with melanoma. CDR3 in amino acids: CASSYLGAGGYTF. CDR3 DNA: TGTGCCAGCAGTTACTTGGGCGCGGGGGGCTACACCTTC.